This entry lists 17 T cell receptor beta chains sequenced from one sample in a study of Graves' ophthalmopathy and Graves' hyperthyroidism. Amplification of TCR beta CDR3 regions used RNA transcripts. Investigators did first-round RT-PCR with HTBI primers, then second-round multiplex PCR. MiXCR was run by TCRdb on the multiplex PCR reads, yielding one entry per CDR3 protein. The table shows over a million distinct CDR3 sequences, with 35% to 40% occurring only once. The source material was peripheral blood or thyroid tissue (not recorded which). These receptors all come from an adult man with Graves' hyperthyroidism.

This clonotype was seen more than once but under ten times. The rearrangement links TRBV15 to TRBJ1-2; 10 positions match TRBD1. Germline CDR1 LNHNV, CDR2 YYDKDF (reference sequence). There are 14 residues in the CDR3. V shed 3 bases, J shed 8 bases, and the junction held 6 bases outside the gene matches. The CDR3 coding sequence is TGTGCCACCAGCAGGACAGACAGGGGGCAAGGCTACACCTTC. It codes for CATSRTDRGQGYTF. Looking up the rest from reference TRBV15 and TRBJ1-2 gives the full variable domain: DAMVIQNPRYQVTQFGKPVTLSCSQTLNHNVMYWYQQKSSQAPKLLFHYYDKDFNNEADTPDNFQSRRPNTSFCFLDIRSPGLGDTAMYLCATSRTDRGQGYTFGSGTRLTVV.

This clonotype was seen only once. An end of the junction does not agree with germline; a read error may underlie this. CDR3 DNA sequence: TGCAGTGCTGCCGGGACAGGGGACGCCCCTGGCTTCACCTTC. Translated: CSAAGTGDAPGFTF. This chain links TRBV20-1 with TRBJ1-2; 10 bases fit TRBD1. CDR1 is DFQATT and CDR2 is SNEGSKA in the germline V gene (reference sequence). There are 14 residues in the CDR3.

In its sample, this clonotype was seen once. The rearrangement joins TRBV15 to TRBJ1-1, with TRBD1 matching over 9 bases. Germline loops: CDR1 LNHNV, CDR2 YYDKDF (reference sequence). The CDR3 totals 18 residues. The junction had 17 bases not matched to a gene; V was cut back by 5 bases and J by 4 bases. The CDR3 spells CATSHILTGTGLGTEAFF. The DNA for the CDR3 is TGTGCCACCAGCCATATACTGACCGGGACAGGGTTGGGCACTGAAGCTTTCTTT.

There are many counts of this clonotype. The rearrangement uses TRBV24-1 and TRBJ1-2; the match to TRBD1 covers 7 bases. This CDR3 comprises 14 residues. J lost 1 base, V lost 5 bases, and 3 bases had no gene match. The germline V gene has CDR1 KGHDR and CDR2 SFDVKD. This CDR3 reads CATSAPGGNYGYTF. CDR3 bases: TGTGCCACCAGTGCCCCAGGGGGTAACTATGGCTACACCTTC.

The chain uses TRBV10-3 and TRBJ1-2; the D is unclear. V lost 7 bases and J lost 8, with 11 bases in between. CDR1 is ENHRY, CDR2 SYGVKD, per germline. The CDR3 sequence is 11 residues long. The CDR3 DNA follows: TGTGCCATCAAGGCCGTGCGAGGCTACACCTTC. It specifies CAIKAVRGYTF.

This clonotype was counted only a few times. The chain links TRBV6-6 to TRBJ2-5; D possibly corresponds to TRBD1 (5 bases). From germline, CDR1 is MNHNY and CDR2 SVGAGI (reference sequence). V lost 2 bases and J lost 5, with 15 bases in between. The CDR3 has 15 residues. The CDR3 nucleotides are TGTGCCAGCAGTTACGTTGGCAGGGTAGGGGAGACCCAGTACTTC. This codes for CASSYVGRVGETQYF.

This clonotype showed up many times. The CDR3 loop reads CASSLAPDFNQPQHF. CDR3 coding DNA: TGTGCCAGCAGCTTAGCGCCCGACTTCAATCAGCCCCAGCATTTT. The V and J genes are TRBV7-8 and TRBJ1-5; D not certain. The germline CDR1 and CDR2 sequences are SGHVS and FQNEAQ. There are 15 residues in the CDR3. The ends were cut back, 0 bases at V and 3 bases at J, with 9 bases in the middle. The full variable domain, rest sourced from reference TRBV7-8 and TRBJ1-5, is GAGVSQSPRYKVAKRGQDVALRCDPISGHVSLFWYQQALGQGPEFLTYFQNEAQLDKSGLPSDRFFAERPEGSVSTLKIQRTQQEDSAVYLCASSLAPDFNQPQHFGDGTRLSIL.

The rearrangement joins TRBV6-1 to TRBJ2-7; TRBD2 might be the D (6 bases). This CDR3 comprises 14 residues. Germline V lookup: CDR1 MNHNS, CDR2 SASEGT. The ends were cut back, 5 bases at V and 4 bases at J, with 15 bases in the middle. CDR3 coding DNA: TGTGCCAGCAGTTACTCCGGGAGTGATTACGAGCAGTACTTC. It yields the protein CASSYSGSDYEQYF.

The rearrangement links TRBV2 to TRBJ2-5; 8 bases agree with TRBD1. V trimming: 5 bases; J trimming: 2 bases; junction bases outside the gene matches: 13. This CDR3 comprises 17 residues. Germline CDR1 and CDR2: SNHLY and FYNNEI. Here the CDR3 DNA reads TGTGCCAGCAGTCCGAGAGGAGGGGGGACAGGTCAAGAGACCCAGTACTTC. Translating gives CASSPRGGGTGQETQYF.

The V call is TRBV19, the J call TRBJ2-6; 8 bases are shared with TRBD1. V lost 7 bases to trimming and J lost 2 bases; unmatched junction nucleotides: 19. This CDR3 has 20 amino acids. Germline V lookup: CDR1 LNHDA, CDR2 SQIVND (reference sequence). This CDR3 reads CASNPGGGLWGHTGANVLTF. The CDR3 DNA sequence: TGTGCCAGTAATCCAGGGGGCGGGCTATGGGGACACACTGGGGCCAACGTCCTGACTTTC.

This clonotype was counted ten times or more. CDR3 region: CASSVDTLQETQYF. CDR3 coding DNA: TGTGCCAGCAGTGTAGACACCCTCCAAGAGACCCAGTACTTC. The chain joins TRBV2 to TRBJ2-5; D unclear. The V gene lost 4 bases and the J gene lost 1 base, with 10 bases spanning the gap. The CDR3 has 14 residues. Germline V CDR1 and CDR2: SNHLY, FYNNEI.

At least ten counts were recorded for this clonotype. CDR3 nucleotides: TGTGCCAGCAGCGGCGGGACAGCTCGGAGATACGAGCAGTACTTC. This codes for CASSGGTARRYEQYF. The rearrangement joins TRBV7-8 to TRBJ2-7, with D maybe TRBD1 (7 bases). CDR3 length: 15 residues. Trimming removed 5 bases from V and 4 bases from J, with 18 bases in between. CDR1 and CDR2 (germline): SGHVS, FQNEAQ.

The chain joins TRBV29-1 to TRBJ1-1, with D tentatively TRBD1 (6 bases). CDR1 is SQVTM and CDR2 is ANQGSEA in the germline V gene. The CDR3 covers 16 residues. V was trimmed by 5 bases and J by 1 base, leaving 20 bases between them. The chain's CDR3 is CSVQSRGDIPNTEAFF. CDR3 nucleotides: TGCAGCGTTCAGAGTCGGGGGGACATACCGAACACTGAAGCTTTCTTT.

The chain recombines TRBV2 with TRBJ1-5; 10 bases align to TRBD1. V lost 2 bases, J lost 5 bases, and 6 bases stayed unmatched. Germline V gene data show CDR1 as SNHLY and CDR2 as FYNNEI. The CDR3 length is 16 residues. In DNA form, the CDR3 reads TGTGCCAGCAGTGAATCCTGGACAGGGGGTTATCAGCCCCAGCATTTT. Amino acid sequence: CASSESWTGGYQPQHF.

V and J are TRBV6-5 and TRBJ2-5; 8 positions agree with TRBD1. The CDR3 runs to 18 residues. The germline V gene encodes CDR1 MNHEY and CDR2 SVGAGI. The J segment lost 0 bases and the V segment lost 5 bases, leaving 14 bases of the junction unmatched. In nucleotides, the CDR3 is TGTGCCAGCAGTCACCCCGACCTGTCGGGACAGGACCAAGAGACCCAGTACTTC. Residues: CASSHPDLSGQDQETQYF.

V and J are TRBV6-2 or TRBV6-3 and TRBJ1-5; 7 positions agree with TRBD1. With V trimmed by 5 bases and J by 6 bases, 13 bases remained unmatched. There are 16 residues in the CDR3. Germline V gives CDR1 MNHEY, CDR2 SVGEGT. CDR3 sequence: CASSKGDRVRGQPQHF. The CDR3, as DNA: TGTGCCAGCAGTAAAGGGGACAGAGTGAGAGGTCAGCCCCAGCATTTT.

The CDR3 protein is CAISYPQGGKHF. In DNA, the CDR3 is TGTGCCATCAGTTATCCGCAGGGGGGTAAGCATTTT. The V gene is TRBV10-3, the J gene TRBJ1-5; the match to TRBD1 covers 7 bases. The CDR3 runs to 12 residues. Trimming took 5 bases from V and 14 from J; bases not matched to a gene: 9. Germline loops: CDR1 ENHRY, CDR2 SYGVKD.